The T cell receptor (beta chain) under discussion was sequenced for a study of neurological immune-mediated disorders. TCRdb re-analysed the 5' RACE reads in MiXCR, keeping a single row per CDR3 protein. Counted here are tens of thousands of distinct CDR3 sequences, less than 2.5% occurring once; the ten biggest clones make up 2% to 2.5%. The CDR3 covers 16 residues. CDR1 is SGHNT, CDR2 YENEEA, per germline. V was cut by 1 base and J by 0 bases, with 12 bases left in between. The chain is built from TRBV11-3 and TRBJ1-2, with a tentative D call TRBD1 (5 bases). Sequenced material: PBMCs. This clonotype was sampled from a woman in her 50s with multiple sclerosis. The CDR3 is CASSLAAGPSNYGYTF. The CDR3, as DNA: TGTGCCAGCAGCTTAGCGGCAGGGCCCTCTAACTATGGCTACACCTTC.